The sequence of this T cell receptor (beta chain) was determined in a study of T cells in Graves' hyperthyroidism and ophthalmopathy. Amplification of TCR beta CDR3 regions used RNA as the template. An initial round of RT-PCR targeting the TCR CDR3 relied on the HTBI primer set. Each CDR3 protein gets one entry after TCRdb re-called the multiplex PCR reads with MiXCR. There are about 570,000 distinct CDR3 sequences in the sample; approximately 44% occur only once, and roughly 19% lies in the top ten. At least ten counts were recorded for this clonotype. Its specificity is unknown. Researchers barred patients who had uncontrolled infection, other autoimmune disease, pregnancy or lactation. Diagnoses rested on clinical symptoms, serum thyroxine and TRAb, thyroid ultrasound and orbital computed tomography. General study findings and limits: Researchers report that a 13 V-J model separated ophthalmopathy from stable hyperthyroidism. Blood also held most thyroid clonotypes expanded beyond 0.001.

Sequenced material: peripheral blood or thyroid tissue (not recorded which). The receptor was isolated from an adult woman with Graves' disease, either hyperthyroidism or ophthalmopathy (not recorded which).

CDR3 nucleotides: TGTGCCAGCAGCCGTGGACAGGGGCGCTACGAGCAGTACTTC. This encodes CASSRGQGRYEQYF. V gene TRBV2 combines with J gene TRBJ2-7; 9 bases line up with TRBD1. The V segment lost 6 bases and the J segment 3 bases; nucleotides outside the gene matches: 6. The CDR3 extends over 14 amino acids. The germline gives CDR1 SNHLY, CDR2 FYNNEI.